The TCR beta chain under discussion was sequenced for a study of OX40 agonist ivuxolimab in advanced cancers. The wider study: Ivuxolimab, an antibody that agonizes OX40 (CD134), was administered to the patients. Six ivuxolimab dose levels, 0.01 to 10 mg/kg, were given intravenously every 2 weeks. Recorded diagnoses for dose-escalation patients were hepatocellular carcinoma, melanoma, renal cell or head and neck cancer. Broader study findings: Circulating CD4+ and CD8+ T cells showed clonal expansion by week 6 at 0.1 to 3.0 mg/kg.

This clone is a singleton in its sample. What it recognizes is unknown. Clones were sequenced by immunoSEQ multiplex PCR, and TCRdb holds only the in-frame ones, with some missing. Found here are roughly 53,000 clones, around four fifths of them singletons; the top ten hold over 2.5%. The sequence was collected from an adult with an advanced solid tumor such as melanoma, head and neck, liver or kidney cancer. The input for sequencing was CD4+ or CD8+ T cells sorted from blood, taken in a trial of the OX40 agonist ivuxolimab.

CDR3 sequence (DNA): TGTGCCAGCAGCGTTACTAGCGGGGGGGGTTCCGAGACCCAGTACTTC. Translating it yields CASSVTSGGGSETQYF. This chain uses TRBV9 with TRBJ2-5, with 13 bases fitting TRBD2. CDR1 is SGDLS, CDR2 YYNGEE, per germline. The CDR3 is 16 residues long. J gave up 5 bases and V 2 bases, and 6 bases lay outside the gene matches.